Shown below are 16 T cell receptor beta chains from a single sample sequenced in a study of shared clonotypes between healthy human individuals. Assay: immunoSEQ multiplex PCR; the TCRdb copy retains only in-frame clones and omits some. The sample yields approximately 530,000 clones, approximately 95% seen once. The sample consisted of naive CD4+ T cells sorted from blood. Subset in this sample: CD45RA+ positively selected. The source is a woman between 25 and 40 years old in good health.

The chain recombines TRBV28 with TRBJ2-7; 8 bases are shared with TRBD1. The CDR3 is 14 residues long. Losses at the gene ends were 5 bases for V and 5 bases for J; bases not matched to a gene: 8. Per germline, CDR1 MDHEN and CDR2 SYDVKM. The CDR3 DNA is TGTGCCAGCAGTCCCGGGACAGGTGAAGACGAGCAGTACTTC. Translated: CASSPGTGEDEQYF.

The rearrangement links TRBV7-9 to TRBJ1-1; D may be TRBD1 (6 bases). Deletions cut 2 bases from V and 4 bases from J, with 23 bases between. This CDR3 has 18 residues. CDR1 and CDR2 from the germline V gene are SEHNR and FQNEAQ (reference sequence). The CDR3 sequence: CASSLRIGRSGEVTEAFF. In DNA form, the CDR3 reads TGTGCCAGCAGCTTACGGATTGGGAGGTCAGGGGAGGTCACTGAAGCTTTCTTT.

The rearrangement joins TRBV7-9 to TRBJ2-1; 11 nucleotides line up with TRBD2. In germline, CDR1 is SEHNR, CDR2 FQNEAQ (reference sequence). The CDR3 is 17 residues long. Germline trimming cut 5 bases from V and 8 bases from J; bases unmatched to any gene: 14. DNA of the CDR3: TGTGCCAGCAGCCAAGGACTACTAGCGGGAGCAAGCGATGAGCAGTTCTTC. Protein: CASSQGLLAGASDEQFF.

The chain employs TRBV18 and TRBJ2-1; TRBD2 matches 7 bases. This CDR3 is built from 15 residues. CDR1 KGHSH and CDR2 LQKENI come from the germline V gene. Trimming cost V 5 bases and J 4 bases; bases outside gene matches: 8. CDR3 loop: CASSIRLAEYNEQFF. The CDR3 bases are TGTGCCAGCTCAATCAGACTAGCTGAGTACAATGAGCAGTTCTTC.

J is TRBJ1-2 and V is TRBV10-3; D gene unclear. This CDR3 is 15 amino acids long. The germline CDR1 and CDR2 sequences are ENHRY and SYGVKD. V dropped 3 bases and J dropped 0 bases, with 11 bases sitting between them. The CDR3 spells CAISDSAQTNYGYTF. The CDR3 DNA is TGTGCCATCAGTGATTCCGCCCAAACTAACTATGGCTACACCTTC.

This chain uses TRBV29-1 with TRBJ2-7, with D hard to call. V lost 4 bases to trimming and J lost 4 bases, with 11 bases between them. There are 12 residues in the CDR3. CDR1 SQVTM and CDR2 ANQGSEA come from the germline V gene. DNA of the CDR3: TGCAGCGTTGCTAAGGCAACATACGAGCAGTACTTC. This gives the protein CSVAKATYEQYF.

As to this clone: The sample has other DNA sequences that encode this CDR3 too. The chain recombines TRBV18 with TRBJ2-5; a weak D match, TRBD2 (6 bases). With 3 bases removed from V and 2 bases from J, the gap between germline ends came to 10 bases. The CDR3 is made up of 14 amino acids. Germline values: CDR1 KGHSH, CDR2 LQKENI. CDR3 DNA: TGTGCCAGCTCACCCCCGGGAGCACAAGAGACCCAGTACTTC. Its protein is CASSPPGAQETQYF.

The chain couples TRBV9 to TRBJ2-5, with D perhaps TRBD1 or TRBD2 (6 bases each). The CDR3 covers 16 residues. V lost 0 bases, J lost 5 bases, and 17 bases lay in between. The V gene's germline CDR1 is SGDLS and CDR2 YYNGEE. The DNA for the CDR3 is TGTGCCAGCAGCGTAGGAGGGGGGTTAAGTAGCGAGACCCAGTACTTC. The encoded protein is CASSVGGGLSSETQYF.

The gene calls are TRBV5-8 and TRBJ2-1; 11 bases match TRBD2. There are 17 residues in the CDR3. The junction had 12 bases not matched to a gene; V was cut back by 0 bases and J by 10 bases. CDR1 and CDR2 (germline): SGHTS, YDEGEE. For the CDR3, the DNA is TGTGCCAGCAGCTTGGCTCAGGCTAGCGGGAGGCCAGTGGAGCAGTTCTTC. It codes for CASSLAQASGRPVEQFF.

The chain has TRBV25-1 and TRBJ2-5, with TRBD2 matching 8 bases. This CDR3 is 17 amino acids long. V lost 2 bases, J lost 0 bases, and 8 bases stayed unmatched. Germline CDR1 reads MGHDK; CDR2 reads SYGVNS. In nucleotides, the CDR3 is TGTGCCAGCAGTGAAGGAGGTCGCGGGAGGAACCAAGAGACCCAGTACTTC. Translating gives CASSEGGRGRNQETQYF.

V gene TRBV4-1 combines with J gene TRBJ1-3; TRBD1 is a possible D gene (6 bases). Trimming left V 6 bases short and J 0 bases short, with 15 bases between. Germline CDR1 and CDR2: MGHRA and YSYEKL. This CDR3 contains 16 residues. The chain's CDR3 is CASRNLGQTSGNTIYF. The CDR3, as DNA: TGCGCCAGCAGAAACCTCGGACAGACCTCTGGAAACACCATATATTTT.

This sequence joins TRBV27 and TRBJ2-1; the match to TRBD2 covers 8 bases. Trimming cost V 2 bases and J 6 bases; bases outside gene matches: 6. The CDR3 has 15 amino acids. Germline CDR1 reads MNHEY; CDR2 reads SMNVEV (reference sequence). CDR3 sequence (DNA): TGTGCCAGCAGTTTAAAGCCTAGCGGGTTCAATGAGCAGTTCTTC. It codes for CASSLKPSGFNEQFF.

The chain employs TRBV18 and TRBJ2-6, with D unclear. The CDR3 has 15 amino acids. V dropped 1 base and J dropped 0 bases, with 4 bases sitting between them. CDR1 and CDR2 from the germline V gene are KGHSH and LQKENI. CDR3: CASSPQNSGANVLTF. DNA of the CDR3: TGTGCCAGCTCACCACAGAACTCTGGGGCCAACGTCCTGACTTTC. Full variable domain (outside the CDR3, taken from reference TRBV18 and TRBJ2-6): NAGVMQNPRHLVRRRGQEARLRCSPMKGHSHVYWYRQLPEEGLKFMVYLQKENIIDESGMPKERFSAEFPKEGPSILRIQQVVRGDSAAYFCASSPQNSGANVLTFGAGSRLTVL.

This clone was observed a few times. V is TRBV29-1 and J is TRBJ2-7; D is unresolved. This CDR3 spans 12 amino acids. Germline V gene lookup returns CDR1 SQVTM and CDR2 ANQGSEA. V lost 6 bases and J 2 bases, leaving 11 bases between the germline ends. The CDR3 loop is CSVATETYEQYF. The DNA for the CDR3 is TGCAGCGTCGCGACCGAGACCTACGAGCAGTACTTC.

The chain joins TRBV6-6 to TRBJ2-7, with D maybe TRBD1 (6 bases). The CDR3 is made up of 14 amino acids. Germline V gene sequence: CDR1 MNHNY, CDR2 SVGAGI (reference sequence). With 6 bases removed from V and 4 bases from J, the gap between germline ends came to 16 bases. The CDR3 loop reads CASRQPGTRYEQYF. CDR3 bases: TGTGCCAGCAGGCAACCCGGGACAAGATACGAGCAGTACTTC.

This clone has just one count. CDR3 nucleotides: TGCAGCGTTAATATAATTGGTTTGGGACTAGCGGGTTTGGAGACCCAGTACTTC. Translation: CSVNIIGLGLAGLETQYF. The chain joins TRBV29-1 to TRBJ2-5, with 12 bases lining up with TRBD2. V was pared by 5 bases and J by 5 bases, with 18 bases of the junction left unmatched. The germline V gene encodes CDR1 SQVTM and CDR2 ANQGSEA. The CDR3 loop spans 18 amino acids.